This TCR beta chain was observed in a study of cytomegalovirus exposure and HLA in healthy donors. On the study more broadly: HLA-typed donors contributed approximately 92 million unique TCRs, which were held in an early data release.

The PCR contained 60 Vbeta and 13 Jbeta primers. The table came from immunoSEQ multiplex PCR; TCRdb's copy has only in-frame clones and leaves some out. The repertoire includes around 30,000 clones, about 60% of them detected once, and 20% to 25% sits in the top ten. CDR1 is GTSNPN, CDR2 SVGIG, per germline (reference sequence). CDR3 length equals 12 residues. With 2 bases removed from V and 2 bases from J, the gap between germline ends came to 6 bases. Source material: PBMCs. This rearrangement joins TRBV30 to TRBJ1-2; D uncertain. The TCR comes from a man aged 50 to 60 in good health and CMV-seropositive. The CDR3 nucleotides are TGTGCCTGGAGTTCCAGGAACTATGGCTACACCTTC. As protein: CAWSSRNYGYTF. Looking up the rest from reference TRBV30 and TRBJ1-2 gives the full variable domain: SQTIHQWPATLVQPVGSPLSLECTVEGTSNPNLYWYRQAAGRGLQLLFYSVGIGQISSEVPQNLSASRPQDRQFILSSKKLLLSDSGFYLCAWSSRNYGYTFGSGTRLTVV.